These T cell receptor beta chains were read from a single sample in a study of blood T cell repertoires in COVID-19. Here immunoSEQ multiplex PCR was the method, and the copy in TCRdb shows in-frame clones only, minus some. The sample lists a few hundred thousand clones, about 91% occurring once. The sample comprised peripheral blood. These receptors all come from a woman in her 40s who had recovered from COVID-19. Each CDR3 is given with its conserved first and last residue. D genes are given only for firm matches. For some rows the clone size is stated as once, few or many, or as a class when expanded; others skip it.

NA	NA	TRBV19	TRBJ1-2	TGTGCCAGCCAAACTAGGCTTTTTCCCTTCTATGGCTACACCTTC	CASQTRLFPFYGYTF
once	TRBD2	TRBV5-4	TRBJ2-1	TGTGCCAGCAGCCGGGGGGAATACTCCTACAATGAGCAGTTCTTC	CASSRGEYSYNEQFF
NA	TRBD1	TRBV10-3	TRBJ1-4	TGTGCCATCAGCGGCGGCACAGGGGGCGCAGGTGAAAAACTGTTTTTT	CAISGGTGGAGEKLFF
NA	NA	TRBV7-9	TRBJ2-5	TGTGCCAGCAGCTTTGGGCAGCAAGAGACCCAGTACTTC	CASSFGQQETQYF
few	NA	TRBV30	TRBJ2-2	TGTGCCTGGAGTACTCTAGGGGCTTACACCGGGGAGCTGTTTTTT	CAWSTLGAYTGELFF
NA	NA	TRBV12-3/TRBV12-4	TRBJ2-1	TGTGCCAGCAGCCTTACTATTTACAATGAGCAGTTCTTC	CASSLTIYNEQFF
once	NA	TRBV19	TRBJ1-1	TGTGCCAGTAGTATTGTTTGGGGGCCCGGGCACACTGAAGCTTTCTTT	CASSIVWGPGHTEAFF
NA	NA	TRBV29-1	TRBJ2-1	TGCAGCGTTGAAGATAGTCAACCTTACGAGCAGTTCTTC	CSVEDSQPYEQFF
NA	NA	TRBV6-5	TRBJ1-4	TGTGCCAGCAGTTACTCGAGTGGGAGTAATAATGAAAAACTGTTTTTT	CASSYSSGSNNEKLFF
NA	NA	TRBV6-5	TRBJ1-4	TGTGCCAGCAGCTATAGCTACTTCGATGAAAAACTGTTTTTT	CASSYSYFDEKLFF
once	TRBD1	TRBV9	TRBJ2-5	TGTGCCAGCAGCACCGGACAGGGGCACCAAGAGACCCAGTACTTC	CASSTGQGHQETQYF
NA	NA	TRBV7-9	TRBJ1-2	TGTGCCAGCAGCATAGGGGCAGATAAAACTAACTATGGCTACACCTTC	CASSIGADKTNYGYTF
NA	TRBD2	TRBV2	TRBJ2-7	TGTGCCAGCAGTGTTAGCGGGGGGGCGTACGAGCAGTACTTC	CASSVSGGAYEQYF
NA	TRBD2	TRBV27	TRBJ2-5	TGTGCCAGCAGTCTGGGACTAGCGGGAGTGGGGAATATACAAGAGACCCAGTACTTC	CASSLGLAGVGNIQETQYF
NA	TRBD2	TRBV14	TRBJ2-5	TGTGCCAGCAGCCGGTCGGGGGGAGAGACCCAGTACTTC	CASSRSGGETQYF
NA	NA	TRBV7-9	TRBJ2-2	TGTGCCAGCAGACACTACGGGAACACCGGGGAGCTGTTTTTT	CASRHYGNTGELFF
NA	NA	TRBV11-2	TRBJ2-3	TGTGCCAGCAGCTTAGAGGCTGGATCGGCGGGCACAGATACGCAGTATTTT	CASSLEAGSAGTDTQYF
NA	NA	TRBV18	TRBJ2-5	TGTGCCAGCTCACCACCCAGCGCCCCCCAAGAGACCCAGTACTTC	CASSPPSAPQETQYF
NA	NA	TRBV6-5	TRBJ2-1	TGTGCCAGCAGTCGTCCAGGAATTTACAATGAGCAGTTCTTC	CASSRPGIYNEQFF
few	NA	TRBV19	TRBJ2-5	TGTGCCAGTTCTCCGGGACTCATGTTACAAGAGACCCAGTACTTC	CASSPGLMLQETQYF
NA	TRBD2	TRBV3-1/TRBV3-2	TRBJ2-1	TGTGCCAGCAGCCAAACACCGGGACTAGCCTTCTTC	CASSQTPGLAFF
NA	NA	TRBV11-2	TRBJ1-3	TGTGCCAGCAGCCCCGTAGGGGGCTCTGGAAACACCATATATTTT	CASSPVGGSGNTIYF
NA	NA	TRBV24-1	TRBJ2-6	TGTGCCACCAGTGGGCGGGGAGCTGGGGCCAACGTCCTGACTTTC	CATSGRGAGANVLTF
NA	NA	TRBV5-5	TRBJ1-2	TGTGCCAGCAGTTTGACAAACTATGGCTACACCTTC	CASSLTNYGYTF
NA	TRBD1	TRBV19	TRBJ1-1	TGTGCCAGTAGTATAATACAGGGGGCGTCGGACACTGAAGCTTTCTTT	CASSIIQGASDTEAFF
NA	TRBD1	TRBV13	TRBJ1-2	TGTGCCAGCAGCTACGGACAGGTTAACTATGGCTACACCTTC	CASSYGQVNYGYTF
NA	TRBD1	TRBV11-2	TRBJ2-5	TGTGCCAGCAGCCCCCGGGACAGCCAAGAGACCCAGTACTTC	CASSPRDSQETQYF
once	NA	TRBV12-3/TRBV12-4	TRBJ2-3	TGTGCCAGCAGCTCCTCCTATACAGATACGCAGTATTTT	CASSSSYTDTQYF
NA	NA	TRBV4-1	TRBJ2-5	TGCGCCAGCAGCCAAGATGAGGAGAAGACCCAGTACTTC	CASSQDEEKTQYF
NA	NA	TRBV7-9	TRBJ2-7	TGTGCCAGCAGCCCGGGGTTCGAGCAGTACTTC	CASSPGFEQYF
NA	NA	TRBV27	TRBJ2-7	TGTGCCAGCAGTTTAGGTTCTGGTCAGATAATCTACGAGCAGTACTTC	CASSLGSGQIIYEQYF
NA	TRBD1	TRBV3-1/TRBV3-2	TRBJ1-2	TGTGCCAGCAGCACAGGGGGCGGCCCAGTTTATGGCTACACCTTC	CASSTGGGPVYGYTF
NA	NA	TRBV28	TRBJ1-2	TGTGCCATCCGCGGGGGGACCTATGGCTACACCTTC	CAIRGGTYGYTF
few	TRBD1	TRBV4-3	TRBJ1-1	TGCGCCAGCAGCCAGGGGGACAGGGATGAGACTGAAGCTTTCTTT	CASSQGDRDETEAFF
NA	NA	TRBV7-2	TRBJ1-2	TGTGCCAGCAGCTCCCGTGTATCTAACTATGGCTACACCTTC	CASSSRVSNYGYTF
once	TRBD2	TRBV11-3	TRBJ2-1	TGTGCCAGCAGCTACGGACTAGCGGGGGGAAACTACAATGAGCAGTTCTTC	CASSYGLAGGNYNEQFF
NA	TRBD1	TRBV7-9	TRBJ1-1	TGTGCCAGCAGCTTCGGACAGGGACGGAACACTGAAGCTTTCTTT	CASSFGQGRNTEAFF
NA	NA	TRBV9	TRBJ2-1	TGTGCCAGCACACGCACAGGGAGGGGGGGAGGCAATGAGCAGTTCTTC	CASTRTGRGGGNEQFF
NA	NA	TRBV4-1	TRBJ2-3	TGCGCCAGCAGCCAGCTGTCGGGAGATACGCAGTATTTT	CASSQLSGDTQYF
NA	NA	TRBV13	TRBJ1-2	TGTGCCAGCAGCCCACGACAGACATCCTTTGGCTACACCTTC	CASSPRQTSFGYTF
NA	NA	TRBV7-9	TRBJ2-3	TGTGCCAGCAGCTTAGGGCAGGCCACAGATACGCAGTATTTT	CASSLGQATDTQYF
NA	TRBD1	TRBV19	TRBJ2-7	TGTGCCAGTTCGTCGGGACAGGGACCCTACGAGCAGTACTTC	CASSSGQGPYEQYF
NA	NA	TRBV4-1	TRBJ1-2	TGCGCCAGCAGCCAAGGTCCGACAGCCTATGGCTACACCTTC	CASSQGPTAYGYTF
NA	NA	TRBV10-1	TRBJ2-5	TGCGCCAGCAGTGAGATAAACCAAGAGACCCAGTACTTC	CASSEINQETQYF
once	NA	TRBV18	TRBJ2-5	TGTGCCAGCTCAGCAGCGGATGAGACCCAGTACTTC	CASSAADETQYF
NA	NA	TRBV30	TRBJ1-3	TGTGCCTGGAGCTTATTATCTGGAAACACCATATATTTT	CAWSLLSGNTIYF
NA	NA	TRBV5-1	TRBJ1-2	TGCGCCAGCAGCTTAAGCGGCTATGGCTACACCTTC	CASSLSGYGYTF
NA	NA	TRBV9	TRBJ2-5	TGTGCCAGCAGCGGGGGCCTCGGAGAGACCCAGTACTTC	CASSGGLGETQYF
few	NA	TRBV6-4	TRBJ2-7	TGTGCCAGCAGTGAAAACGCGTTTGCGGGGGCCAACTACGAGCAGTACTTC	CASSENAFAGANYEQYF